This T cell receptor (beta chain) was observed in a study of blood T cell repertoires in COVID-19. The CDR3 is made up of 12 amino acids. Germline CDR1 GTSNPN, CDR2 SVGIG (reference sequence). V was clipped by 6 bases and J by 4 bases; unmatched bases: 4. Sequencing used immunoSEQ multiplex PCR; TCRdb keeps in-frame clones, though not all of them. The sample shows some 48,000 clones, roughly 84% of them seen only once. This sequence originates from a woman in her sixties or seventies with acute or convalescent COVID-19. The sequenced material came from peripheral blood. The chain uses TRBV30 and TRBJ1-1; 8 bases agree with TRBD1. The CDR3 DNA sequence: TGTGCCTGTGGACAGGGAGGCACTGAAGCTTTCTTT. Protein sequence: CACGQGGTEAFF.